The 18 T cell receptor beta chains listed next were all sequenced from one sample in a study of blood T cells in healthy people across ages. Together with a sample-barcoded 5' primer, a J-beta primer mix was included in a second PCR lasting about 6 to 11 cycles. A single record per CDR3 protein comes from TCRdb applying MiXCR to the 5' RACE reads. The table includes about 1,500,000 distinct CDR3 sequences, approximately 30% detected once. Sample: blood. These receptors came from a woman aged 25 to 45 in good health.

V usage is TRBV12-3 or TRBV12-4 and J usage is TRBJ1-2; perhaps TRBD1 as D (5 bases). Trimming shortened V by 4 bases and J by 6 bases, and 12 bases separated the two germline ends. The CDR3 spans 13 residues. CDR3 sequence: CASSSGTLNGYTF. In DNA form, the CDR3 reads TGTGCCAGCAGTTCCGGGACCCTTAATGGCTACACCTTC.

V usage is TRBV28 and J usage is TRBJ1-5, with D maybe TRBD1 (6 bases). Germline CDR1 is MDHEN and CDR2 is SYDVKM. The CDR3 is made up of 15 amino acids. Trimming left V 3 bases short and J 0 bases short, with 9 bases between. The CDR3 coding sequence is TGTGCCAGCAGTTTCTTCAGGGGTAGCAATCAGCCCCAGCATTTT. Amino acid sequence: CASSFFRGSNQPQHF. The full variable domain, in which reference TRBV28 and TRBJ1-5 provide the parts outside the CDR3, is DVKVTQSSRYLVKRTGEKVFLECVQDMDHENMFWYRQDPGLGLRLIYFSYDVKMKEKGDIPEGYSVSREKKERFSLILESASTNQTSMYLCASSFFRGSNQPQHFGDGTRLSIL.

The rearrangement joins TRBV12-3 or TRBV12-4 to TRBJ1-6, with D possibly TRBD1 on 5 matching bases. The length of the CDR3 is 14 residues. V dropped 5 bases and J dropped 6 bases, with 11 bases sitting between them. The chain's CDR3 is CASSGRGVNSPLHF. In nucleotides, the CDR3 is TGTGCCAGCAGTGGGAGGGGTGTTAATTCACCCCTCCACTTT.

This clonotype was seen a few times. V gene TRBV30 combines with J gene TRBJ1-1; perhaps TRBD1 as D (6 bases). The V gene lost 3 bases and the J gene lost 1 base, with 15 bases spanning the gap. The CDR3 is 15 residues long. CDR1 and CDR2 from the germline V gene are GTSNPN and SVGIG (reference sequence). Here the CDR3 reads CAWSPPGHQNTEAFF. CDR3 DNA: TGTGCCTGGAGCCCGCCGGGACACCAGAACACTGAAGCTTTCTTT.

The chain recombines TRBV12-3 or TRBV12-4 with TRBJ1-5; 7 positions agree with TRBD1. The V gene end was trimmed by 6 bases and the J gene end by 6 bases; junction bases not matched to a gene: 11. The CDR3 is 15 amino acids. CDR3 sequence reads: CASRPKQGNVQPQHF. The CDR3 DNA is TGTGCCAGCAGGCCAAAACAGGGGAACGTTCAGCCCCAGCATTTT.

This clonotype has only a few counts. The V and J genes are TRBV5-1 and TRBJ2-1; tentative D call: TRBD2 (5 bases). The CDR3 loop spans 14 amino acids. V lost 3 bases to trimming and J lost 3 bases, with 10 bases between them. CDR1 is SGHRS and CDR2 is YFSETQ in the germline V gene. The DNA of the CDR3 is TGCGCCAGCAGCTATCACCGGGGCTACAATGAGCAGTTCTTC. The encoded protein is CASSYHRGYNEQFF.

This clonotype was seen a handful of times. This may arise from a read error, as a much more abundant clone is one base away. The rearrangement uses TRBV20-1 and TRBJ2-1, with TRBD2 identical over 9 bases. The germline V gene has CDR1 DFQATT and CDR2 SNEGSKA (reference sequence). The trim removed 5 bases at V and 7 bases at J, leaving 9 bases unmatched. This CDR3 has 14 amino acids. The CDR3 region has the DNA TGCAGTGCTGACCGGGGGACTAGCTGTAATGAGCAGTTCTTC. This gives the protein CSADRGTSCNEQFF.

This clonotype was counted a few times. The CDR3 DNA reads TGTGCCAGCAGTGGACAGGTAACAAGTTTGTCTACGCAGTATTTT. This sequence encodes CASSGQVTSLSTQYF. The chain links TRBV9 to TRBJ2-3; 7 nucleotides line up with TRBD1. The CDR3 length is 15 residues. V was pared by 5 bases and J by 8 bases, with 14 bases of the junction left unmatched. In germline, CDR1 is SGDLS, CDR2 YYNGEE.

This clonotype was detected many times. V usage is TRBV12-3 or TRBV12-4 and J usage is TRBJ2-7; TRBD1 agrees at 7 bases. The CDR3 has 13 amino acids. Trimming cost V 5 bases and J 9 bases; bases outside gene matches: 10. CDR3 sequence: CASSTLQGYAQYF. Here the CDR3 DNA reads TGTGCCAGCAGTACATTACAGGGGTATGCGCAGTACTTC.

A single count supports this clonotype. The rearrangement uses TRBV20-1 and TRBJ2-1, with D possibly called TRBD1 or TRBD2 (5 bases each). V lost 0 bases and J lost 7, with 19 bases in between. This CDR3 has 16 amino acids. The germline V gene has CDR1 DFQATT and CDR2 SNEGSKA (reference sequence). CDR3 DNA sequence: TGCAGTGCTAGAGATCCGAGCAACGACGAGGGGAATGAGCAGTTCTTC. Its translation: CSARDPSNDEGNEQFF.

This clonotype was counted only a few times. The rearrangement uses TRBV15 and TRBJ1-6; weak D call: TRBD1 (5 bases). CDR1 and CDR2 (germline): LNHNV, YYDKDF (reference sequence). This CDR3 region has 14 residues. Trimming pared 4 bases from V and 10 bases from J, leaving 14 bases between. CDR3 nucleotide sequence: TGTGCCACCAGCAAGCTCAATGGGGACTCACCCCTCCACTTT. It yields the protein CATSKLNGDSPLHF.

This chain connects TRBV28 to TRBJ2-7; D perhaps matches TRBD1 (6 bases). CDR3 length: 16 residues. CDR1 is MDHEN and CDR2 is SYDVKM in the germline V gene. V dropped 4 bases and J dropped 5 bases, with 21 bases sitting between them. CDR3 loop: CASSSPGRGVINEQYF. For the CDR3, the DNA is TGTGCCAGCAGTTCCCCGGGCAGGGGCGTTATTAACGAGCAGTACTTC.

The V gene is TRBV20-1, the J gene TRBJ2-1; 12 bases map to TRBD2. This CDR3 region has 13 residues. CDR1 and CDR2 (germline): DFQATT, SNEGSKA (reference sequence). With V trimmed by 6 bases and J by 8 bases, 5 bases remained unmatched. The CDR3 DNA is TGCAGTGCCACTAGCGGGGGGCCGGATGAGCAGTTCTTC. This sequence encodes CSATSGGPDEQFF.

This clonotype has just a few counts. The chain uses TRBV7-8 and TRBJ1-1; no firm D call. The CDR3 is 15 amino acids. Per the germline V gene, CDR1 is SGHVS and CDR2 is FQNEAQ. Between the trimmed V and J ends, which lost 2 bases and 1 base, there was a span of 11 bases. This CDR3 reads CASSLSTAENTEAFF. In nucleotides, the CDR3 is TGTGCCAGCAGCTTAAGTACGGCGGAGAACACTGAAGCTTTCTTT.

In this sample, this clonotype turned up many times. This sequence joins TRBV7-6 and TRBJ2-5; TRBD2 matches 8 bases. The CDR3 loop spans 15 amino acids. The V gene's germline CDR1 is SGHVS and CDR2 FNYEAQ. V dropped 1 base and J dropped 3; count of bases not matched to a gene: 4. This CDR3 reads CASSLDGTREETQYF. CDR3 sequence (DNA): TGTGCCAGCAGCTTAGATGGGACTAGGGAAGAGACCCAGTACTTC.

This clonotype was observed a handful of times. J is TRBJ1-2 and V is TRBV29-1, with a tentative D call TRBD1 (5 bases). Germline CDR1 reads SQVTM; CDR2 reads ANQGSEA. The CDR3 consists of 14 residues. V lost 5 bases, J lost 5 bases, and 18 bases lay in between. The DNA of the CDR3 is TGCAGCGTTCTGACCTCCGGGACGGGATATGGCTACACCTTC. This encodes CSVLTSGTGYGYTF.

The V call is TRBV12-3 or TRBV12-4, the J call TRBJ2-1; D call uncertain. The ends were cut back, 7 bases at V and 5 bases at J, with 9 bases in the middle. This CDR3 region has 12 residues. The CDR3 sequence: CASKVPDNEQFF. In nucleotides, the CDR3 is TGTGCCAGCAAGGTGCCAGACAATGAGCAGTTCTTC.

With respect to this clonotype: A single base separates this from a much larger clone, so it may be a read error. The chain uses TRBV5-1 and TRBJ2-1; possibly TRBD1 for D (5 bases). V lost 0 bases and J 10 bases, leaving 14 bases between the germline ends. The germline V gene encodes CDR1 SGHRS and CDR2 YFSETQ. The length of the CDR3 is 14 residues. In DNA, the CDR3 is TGCGCCAGCAGCTTGGAACAGGCCTCCTACGAGCAGTTCTTC. Amino acids: CASSLEQASYEQFF. The complete variable domain, with remaining parts taken from reference TRBV5-1 and TRBJ2-1, reads KAGVTQTPRYLIKTRGQQVTLSCSPISGHRSVSWYQQTPGQGLQFLFEYFSETQRNKGNFPGRFSGRQFSNSRSEMNVSTLELGDSALYLCASSLEQASYEQFFGPGTRLTVL.